Listed below are T cell receptor beta chains from one sample, sequenced in a study of T cell changes during pregnancy in multiple sclerosis. Using immunoSEQ multiplex PCR, the repertoire was profiled, and TCRdb retains in-frame clones only, with some absent. Seen here are fewer than 75,000 clones, 91% observed once, and the top ten hold approximately 5%. Specimen: CD8+ T cells from peripheral blood mononuclear cells, collected before pregnancy. All receptors come from a female donor with multiple sclerosis, enrolled in a pregnancy study. Both conserved end residues are part of each CDR3. The D gene is left open where the match is weak. A clone size is listed for some rows: how often the clone was seen (once, few, many), or a class if it is expanded.

J gene,D gene,clone size,V gene,CDR3 protein,CDR3 DNA
TRBJ2-7,TRBD1,few,TRBV6-1,CASRPGQEVEEQYF,TGTGCCAGCAGACCGGGACAGGAGGTGGAAGAGCAGTACTTC
TRBJ2-7,NA,NA,TRBV7-9,CASSYTRENYEQYF,TGTGCCAGCAGCTACACCCGGGAGAACTACGAGCAGTACTTC
TRBJ2-3,TRBD2,NA,TRBV11-3,CASSPHGSGGSNTQYF,TGTGCCAGCAGCCCCCACGGTAGCGGGGGGAGTAATACGCAGTATTTT
TRBJ2-7,NA,NA,TRBV5-5,CAKHPQGGEQYF,TGTGCCAAACACCCGCAGGGTGGCGAGCAATACTTC
TRBJ1-5,NA,NA,TRBV7-8,CASALGTGFIQPQHF,TGTGCCAGCGCCCTAGGAACGGGGTTCATTCAGCCCCAGCATTTT
TRBJ1-1,NA,NA,TRBV11-2,CATKLGGIHTEAFF,TGTGCCACGAAATTGGGGGGTATACACACTGAAGCTTTCTTT
TRBJ1-2,NA,NA,TRBV5-6,CASSYGGPAGYTF,TGTGCCAGCAGCTACGGGGGGCCGGCTGGCTACACCTTC
TRBJ1-1,NA,NA,TRBV6-5,CASTGPNTEAFF,TGTGCCAGCACAGGGCCGAACACTGAAGCTTTCTTT
TRBJ2-3,NA,NA,TRBV27,CASSLFRVSSTDTQYF,TGTGCCAGCAGTTTATTTCGGGTATCGAGCACAGATACGCAGTATTTT
TRBJ1-1,NA,once,TRBV6-5,CASTGGGALTEAFF,TGTGCCAGCACGGGAGGGGGAGCGCTCACTGAAGCTTTCTTT
TRBJ1-5,NA,NA,TRBV7-6,CASSSGGAQPQHF,TGTGCCAGCAGCTCCGGGGGGGCTCAGCCCCAGCATTTT
TRBJ2-3,TRBD2,NA,TRBV13,CASSLGGTADTQYF,TGTGCCAGCAGCTTGGGGGGGACTGCAGATACGCAGTATTTT
TRBJ1-5,NA,medium-sized,TRBV19,CASSIDSTGFLQPQHF,TGTGCCAGTAGTATAGATTCCACAGGGTTCTTGCAGCCCCAGCATTTT